The 25 T cell receptor beta chains in this list originate from one sample, sequenced in a study of T-cell reconstitution after alpha-beta-depleted transplantation in children. Unique molecular identifiers featured in how the TCRbeta library was prepared. In TCRdb, the PCR reads were re-called with MiXCR into one record per CDR3 protein. In the table there are 250,000 to 400,000 distinct CDR3 sequences, 23% of which are singletons. Sequences were derived from PBMCs, mostly from graft donor cells, sampled 180 days after TCRalphabeta/CD19-depleted stem cell transplant. These receptors were collected from a male patient under 18 who had a stem cell transplant for acute lymphoblastic leukemia, so the T cells may come from the graft donor.

This rearrangement joins TRBV6-2 or TRBV6-3 to TRBJ2-1, with D tentatively TRBD1 (6 bases). CDR1 MNHEY and CDR2 SVGEGT come from the germline V gene. CDR3 length equals 14 residues. V was cut by 1 base and J by 2 bases, with 6 bases left in between. In nucleotides, the CDR3 is TGTGCCAGCAGTTACTGGACAGCCTACAATGAGCAGTTCTTC. This codes for CASSYWTAYNEQFF.

This clonotype has more than one count but fewer than ten. V and J are TRBV11-1 and TRBJ2-1, with 15 bases matching TRBD2. CDR3 length equals 18 residues. The germline gives CDR1 SGHAT, CDR2 FQDESV (reference sequence). The V and J ends lost 0 bases and 6 bases, in that order; junction bases with no gene match: 6. This chain's CDR3 is CASSLARGTSGRFNEQFF. DNA of the CDR3: TGTGCCAGCAGCTTAGCGAGGGGGACTAGCGGGAGGTTCAATGAGCAGTTCTTC.

The genes are TRBV3-1 and TRBJ2-1; D possibly uses TRBD1 or TRBD2 (7 bases each). Trimming took 0 bases from V and 10 from J, leaving 22 bases between them. Per germline, CDR1 LGHDT and CDR2 YNNKEL (reference sequence). The CDR3 length is 17 residues. The CDR3 protein is CASSQDQGGGGVREQFF. CDR3 coding DNA: TGTGCCAGCAGCCAAGATCAGGGGGGAGGGGGAGTCAGGGAGCAGTTCTTC.

This clonotype was found a few times. V usage is TRBV4-1 and J usage is TRBJ2-7; the D gene could be TRBD1 or TRBD2 (5 bases each). The germline CDR1 and CDR2 sequences are MGHRA and YSYEKL. This CDR3 has 17 amino acids. Trimming took off 3 bases at V and 2 bases at J, with 20 bases between the two ends. The CDR3 sequence is CASSHLSGPHGTYEQYF. DNA for the CDR3: TGCGCCAGCAGCCACCTCTCGGGGCCACATGGGACCTACGAGCAGTACTTC.

This clonotype was detected a few times. This chain uses TRBV5-1 with TRBJ1-5, with 7 positions matching TRBD1. The CDR3 length is 16 residues. With V trimmed by 3 bases and J by 5 bases, 11 bases remained unmatched. Germline CDR1 reads SGHRS; CDR2 reads YFSETQ. CDR3 region: CASSWGDSGMDQPQHF. The CDR3 nucleotides read TGCGCCAGCAGCTGGGGGGACAGTGGTATGGATCAGCCCCAGCATTTT. The complete variable domain, with remaining parts taken from reference TRBV5-1 and TRBJ1-5, reads KAGVTQTPRYLIKTRGQQVTLSCSPISGHRSVSWYQQTPGQGLQFLFEYFSETQRNKGNFPGRFSGRQFSNSRSEMNVSTLELGDSALYLCASSWGDSGMDQPQHFGDGTRLSIL.

This clonotype was found many times. This chain connects TRBV6-1 to TRBJ2-7; D is possibly TRBD2 (5 bases). V was cut by 7 bases and J by 2 bases, with 18 bases left in between. CDR1 is MNHNS and CDR2 is SASEGT in the germline V gene. The CDR3 is 15 amino acids. CDR3 sequence: CASTPQRTYTYEQYF. The CDR3 DNA reads TGTGCCAGCACCCCTCAGCGGACGTATACCTACGAGCAGTACTTC.

The gene calls are TRBV11-2 and TRBJ2-2; TRBD2 agrees at 10 bases. The trim removed 3 bases at V and 6 bases at J, leaving 13 bases unmatched. The CDR3 is 18 residues long. Germline V gene data show CDR1 as SGHAT and CDR2 as FQNNGV. For the CDR3, the DNA is TGTGCCAGCAGCTTTTTCTGGACCGGGACTAGCGTATCCGGGGAGCTGTTTTTT. Translating gives CASSFFWTGTSVSGELFF.

A few counts support this clonotype. The chain carries TRBV4-1 and TRBJ2-4, with no clear D. Trimming removed 1 base at V and 3 bases at J, with 16 bases between. From germline, CDR1 is MGHRA and CDR2 YSYEKL. The CDR3 consists of 17 residues. CDR3 amino acids: CASSQVHRVIGKNIQYF. CDR3 in DNA: TGCGCCAGCAGCCAAGTTCACCGGGTTATAGGCAAAAACATTCAGTACTTC.

The genes are TRBV6-1 and TRBJ1-5, with a weak D call TRBD1 (5 bases). V gave up 7 bases and J gave up 2 bases, with 12 bases separating them. The CDR3 is 14 residues long. Germline lookup yields CDR1 MNHNS and CDR2 SASEGT. The CDR3 DNA reads as TGTGCCAGCATTGGGGGGTTCGGCAATCAGCCCCAGCATTTT. Its translation: CASIGGFGNQPQHF.

This clonotype was observed at least ten times. The rearrangement joins TRBV12-3 or TRBV12-4 to TRBJ2-1; weak D call: TRBD1 (5 bases). This CDR3 has 13 amino acids. The ends were cut back, 1 base at V and 4 bases at J, with 5 bases in the middle. CDR3 DNA sequence: TGTGCCAGCAGTTTAGGACAGTACAATGAGCAGTTCTTC. Protein product: CASSLGQYNEQFF.

This clonotype was counted only a few times. This chain uses TRBV7-9 with TRBJ2-6, with D possibly matching TRBD1 (5 bases). This CDR3 contains 17 residues. Germline values: CDR1 SEHNR, CDR2 FQNEAQ (reference sequence). Trimming removed 5 bases at V and 0 bases at J, with 14 bases between. The DNA of the CDR3 is TGTGCCAGCAGCGAACTGGGGCCCAGCTCTGGGGCCAACGTCCTGACTTTC. Translating it yields CASSELGPSSGANVLTF.

The rearrangement uses TRBV9 and TRBJ2-1; TRBD1 matches 10 bases. Germline CDR1 reads SGDLS; CDR2 reads YYNGEE. CDR3 size: 14 residues. The V and J ends lost 2 bases and 9 bases, in that order; junction bases with no gene match: 5. The chain's CDR3 is CASSVRTGGGEQFF. The CDR3 DNA is TGTGCCAGCAGCGTCCGGACAGGGGGAGGTGAGCAGTTCTTC.

This rearrangement joins TRBV12-3 or TRBV12-4 to TRBJ2-1; 9 bases line up with TRBD1. This CDR3 has 14 residues. Trimming took 5 bases from V and 7 from J; bases not matched to a gene: 6. The chain's CDR3 is CASSPGQGVNEQFF. Written as DNA, the CDR3 is TGTGCCAGCAGTCCGGGACAGGGTGTAAATGAGCAGTTCTTC.

This clonotype showed up just a few times. The rearrangement joins TRBV5-6 to TRBJ1-2; tentative D call: TRBD1 (5 bases). CDR1 SGHDT and CDR2 YYEEEE come from the germline V gene. The CDR3 is made up of 14 amino acids. V was pared by 4 bases and J by 4 bases, with 14 bases between. The CDR3 spells CASSRGRTFYGYTF. The CDR3 DNA follows: TGTGCCAGCAGCCGGGGACGGACGTTCTATGGCTACACCTTC. The variable domain in full, completed from reference TRBV5-6 and TRBJ1-2, reads DAGVTQSPTHLIKTRGQQVTLRCSPKSGHDTVSWYQQALGQGPQFIFQYYEEEERQRGNFPDRFSGHQFPNYSSELNVNALLLGDSALYLCASSRGRTFYGYTFGSGTRLTVV.

Regarding this clonotype: A clone one base away is much larger, so this may be a read error. The chain combines TRBV7-7 with TRBJ2-5; D gene ambiguous. Germline V CDR1 and CDR2: SSHAT, FNYEAQ (reference sequence). V was cut by 3 bases and J by 4 bases, with 3 bases left in between. This CDR3 contains 11 residues. The CDR3 DNA reads TGTGCCAGCAGCTTTCCAGAGACCCAGTACTTC. Translating gives CASSFPETQYF.

In this sample, this clonotype turned up a few times. V and J are TRBV7-8 and TRBJ2-3, with D perhaps TRBD2 (6 bases). Deletions cut 4 bases from V and 9 bases from J, with 23 bases between. The CDR3 runs 16 residues. CDR1 and CDR2 from the germline V gene are SGHVS and FQNEAQ. As DNA, the CDR3 is TGTGCCAGCAGCTCCCCCGAGGACTACGGGGATTGGACGCAGTATTTT. Its translation is CASSSPEDYGDWTQYF.

There are a few counts of this clonotype. The chain combines TRBV21-1 with TRBJ1-5; the D segment call TRBD1 is taken from the table without a DNA check. TRBV21-1 corresponds to a pseudogene. The CDR3 loop spans 15 amino acids. The CDR3 DNA reads as TGTGCCAGCAGCAATGGGGACAGGTCAAATCAGCCCCAGCATTTT. It encodes CASSNGDRSNQPQHF.

The chain links TRBV12-5 to TRBJ2-7, with 9 bases lining up with TRBD2. This CDR3 is built from 17 residues. Per the germline V gene, CDR1 is LGHNT and CDR2 is FRNRAP. Unmatched junction bases numbered 10, after V lost 0 bases and J lost 4 bases. The CDR3 here is CASGLVALAGIRYEQYF. For the CDR3, the DNA is TGTGCTAGTGGTTTGGTCGCGCTAGCGGGGATACGGTACGAGCAGTACTTC. The whole variable domain, remainder taken from reference TRBV12-5 and TRBJ2-7, is DARVTQTPRHKVTEMGQEVTMRCQPILGHNTVFWYRQTMMQGLELLAYFRNRAPLDDSGMPKDRFSAEMPDATLATLKIQPSEPRDSAVYFCASGLVALAGIRYEQYFGPGTRLTVT.

This clonotype was found a few times. The V call is TRBV9, the J call TRBJ2-1, with a possible D match to TRBD1 (5 bases). V lost 0 bases, J lost 5 bases, and 9 bases lay in between. Germline V gives CDR1 SGDLS, CDR2 YYNGEE. The CDR3 loop spans 14 amino acids. The CDR3 DNA reads TGTGCCAGCAGCGTAGGGGGCCAGAACAATGAGCAGTTCTTC. This encodes CASSVGGQNNEQFF.

This clonotype turned up a few times. The rearrangement links TRBV5-1 to TRBJ2-1; 7 bases agree with TRBD2. The CDR3 loop spans 17 amino acids. From germline, CDR1 is SGHRS and CDR2 YFSETQ. V shed 1 base and J 0 bases; nucleotides not matched to a gene: 7. DNA for the CDR3: TGCGCCAGCAGCTTGCTAGCGGCTCAAAGCTCCTACAATGAGCAGTTCTTC. Protein sequence: CASSLLAAQSSYNEQFF.

This clonotype has only a few counts. The CDR3 nucleotides are TGCGCCAGCAGCCAAGGCGTCCTTGGCACAGATACGCAGTATTTT. This codes for CASSQGVLGTDTQYF. The V gene is TRBV4-1, the J gene TRBJ2-3; D gene uncertain. Germline V lookup: CDR1 MGHRA, CDR2 YSYEKL. V lost 1 base, J lost 1 base, and 9 bases lay in between. This CDR3 region has 15 residues.

As concerns this clonotype: Sequence at one end of the junction differs from germline and may be a read error. The V gene is TRBV5-1, the J gene TRBJ1-4; D unclear. This CDR3 comprises 16 residues. Germline V gene lookup returns CDR1 SGHRS and CDR2 YFSETQ. The CDR3 loop reads CASRLNLNSVFEKLFF. The CDR3 region has the DNA TGCGCCAGCCGCTTGAATCTCAACTCCGTATTTGAAAAACTGTTTTTT.

This clonotype came up many times. J is TRBJ1-5 and V is TRBV27; D unresolved. V lost 4 bases, J lost 9 bases, and 13 bases lay in between. Germline V gene data show CDR1 as MNHEY and CDR2 as SMNVEV (reference sequence). This CDR3 is built from 13 residues. This chain's CDR3 is CASSWAPQRPQHF. DNA of the CDR3: TGTGCCAGCAGTTGGGCGCCCCAGAGGCCCCAGCATTTT.

Only a few counts were recorded for this clonotype. The chain joins TRBV19 to TRBJ2-3, with D perhaps matching TRBD1 (6 bases). The length of the CDR3 is 16 residues. CDR1 LNHDA and CDR2 SQIVND come from the germline V gene (reference sequence). V was cut by 9 bases and J by 0 bases, with 19 bases left in between. The CDR3 sequence is CASQVGQTPSTDTQYF. In nucleotides, the CDR3 is TGTGCCAGCCAGGTCGGACAGACCCCCAGCACAGATACGCAGTATTTT.

This clonotype was detected once. The chain couples TRBV29-1 to TRBJ2-1; D unresolved. The CDR3 has 11 amino acids. The V gene's germline CDR1 is SQVTM and CDR2 ANQGSEA. V was cut by 4 bases and J by 2 bases, with 3 bases left in between. The CDR3 reads CSVGAYNEQFF. In DNA, the CDR3 is TGCAGCGTTGGAGCCTACAATGAGCAGTTCTTC.